The clone carrying this TCR beta chain was counted only a few times. The source of the sample is a study of blood T cell repertoires in COVID-19. The method was immunoSEQ multiplex PCR; TCRdb's version includes in-frame clones alone and lacks a portion of them. The sample contains 80,000 to 100,000 clones, roughly nine tenths of which appear only once. The length of the CDR3 is 13 residues. Between the trimmed V and J ends, which lost 2 bases and 4 bases, there was a span of 8 bases. Looked up from germline, CDR1 is MNHEY and CDR2 is SVGEGT. The gene calls are TRBV6-2 or TRBV6-3 and TRBJ1-2; no clear D gene. The specimen sequenced was peripheral blood. This sequence originates from a woman aged 50 to 60 with active or convalescent COVID-19. CDR3 nucleotide sequence: TGTGCCAGCAGTTACGAGGCGGGCTATGGCTACACCTTC. The encoded protein is CASSYEAGYGYTF.